This T cell receptor beta chain was captured by sequencing in a study of regulatory T cells in long-lasting Graves disease. General study results and limits: Patients with persistent Graves' had lower TCR diversity than newly diagnosed patients.

Relying on iRepertoire HTBI primers and Arm-PCR of CDR3 regions, the team built TCR beta libraries. Methods used by the authors: Detected in the samples were roughly 60 TRBV and 15 or so TRBJ segments. TCRdb passed the multiplex PCR reads through MiXCR, listing each CDR3 protein once. For this entry, the V and J calls and clone size follow TCRdb and not the study's own pipeline. The sample contains about 320,000 distinct CDR3 sequences, 18% of which appear only once. Time point denoted: newly diagnosed GD, antithyroid drugs for less than 3 months. The TCR library was made from RNA that had been extracted from PBMCs in TRIzol. V gave up 8 bases and J gave up 6 bases; unmatched junction bases: 7. The CDR3 has 14 amino acids. Germline loops: CDR1 KGHSH, CDR2 LQKENI. This clonotype was seen at least ten times. The antigen is unknown.

The input for sequencing was peripheral blood mononuclear cells (PBMCs), taken at new diagnosis, from a patient treated with antithyroid drugs. This chain connects TRBV18 to TRBJ1-2, with TRBD1 identical over 12 bases. The receptor's source is a female donor with Graves disease. CDR3 nucleotide sequence: TGTGCCAGCAGCCCGGGACAGGGGGCCGATGGCTACACCTTC. Protein: CASSPGQGADGYTF. Drawing the rest from reference TRBV18 and TRBJ1-2, the complete variable domain is NAGVMQNPRHLVRRRGQEARLRCSPMKGHSHVYWYRQLPEEGLKFMVYLQKENIIDESGMPKERFSAEFPKEGPSILRIQQVVRGDSAAYFCASSPGQGADGYTFGSGTRLTVV.